The 26 T cell receptor beta chains given below trace back to one sample, sequenced in a study of identical twins (TCRdb year 2016). Libraries were prepared through 5' RACE. Sequencing was performed on an Illumina HiSeq 2000. TCRdb reran the public reads through fastp at Q25 and MiXCR, keeping productive beta chains. All rows with the same CDR3 protein become a single entry with the most common DNA and genes. The sample table holds hundreds of thousands of distinct CDR3 sequences, of which around 6% were seen once. The top ten hold 1.5% to 2% of the sample. The material sequenced was naive T cells sorted from blood. The cell subset or site label corresponds to: cells isolated with a human naive T-cell isolation kit. These receptors came from a man aged 18 to 29 in good health.

The gene calls are TRBV12-3 or TRBV12-4 and TRBJ1-5, with D possibly matching TRBD1 (6 bases). V was pared by 4 bases and J by 5 bases, with 15 bases between. The CDR3 loop spans 15 amino acids. Written as DNA, the CDR3 is TGTGCCAGCAGTTACGAACAGGGAACTTATCAGCCCCAGCATTTT. Protein sequence: CASSYEQGTYQPQHF.

This clonotype was counted a few times. The chain recombines TRBV6-1 with TRBJ2-1, with D hard to call. CDR1 is MNHNS, CDR2 SASEGT, per germline. V was clipped by 6 bases and J by 3 bases, with 9 bases between them. The CDR3 covers 13 residues. The CDR3 bases are TGTGCCAGCAGCGACGACAACTACAATGAGCAGTTCTTC. It is translated as CASSDDNYNEQFF.

This clonotype was found a few times. This chain links TRBV11-1 with TRBJ2-2; 10 bases fit TRBD2. The germline gives CDR1 SGHAT, CDR2 FQDESV (reference sequence). J was trimmed by 0 bases and V by 5 bases; bases with no gene match: 12. The CDR3 sequence is 19 residues long. The CDR3 DNA is TGTGCCAGCAGCCCTAGGCTTATTCTAGCGGGAGCGAACACCGGGGAGCTGTTTTTT. It is translated as CASSPRLILAGANTGELFF.

V and J are TRBV2 and TRBJ2-1; a possible D gene is TRBD1 (6 bases). V lost 6 bases to trimming and J lost 8 bases, with 14 bases between them. Looked up from germline, CDR1 is SNHLY and CDR2 is FYNNEI. The CDR3 loop spans 13 amino acids. The CDR3 bases are TGTGCCAGCAGAGGAAGGGGGAGAGATGAGCAGTTCTTC. Protein: CASRGRGRDEQFF.

This clonotype has only a few counts. V is TRBV4-1 and J is TRBJ1-4, with D perhaps TRBD1 (5 bases). CDR1 and CDR2 from the germline V gene are MGHRA and YSYEKL. The CDR3 extends over 15 amino acids. The V end was cut by 3 bases, the J end by 8 bases, with 16 bases between. This CDR3 is CASSQYRPHEEKLFF. CDR3 sequence (DNA): TGCGCCAGCAGCCAGTACAGGCCCCACGAGGAAAAACTGTTTTTT.

This clonotype has ten or more counts. CDR3 region: CASSPPNEQFF. In DNA, the CDR3 is TGTGCCAGCAGCCCCCCCAATGAGCAGTTCTTC. This sequence joins TRBV5-8 and TRBJ2-1; D gene unclear. V lost 4 bases to trimming and J lost 6 bases, with 5 bases between them. Germline V gene sequence: CDR1 SGHTS, CDR2 YDEGEE. The CDR3 spans 11 residues. The full variable domain, with the rest looked up from reference TRBV5-8 and TRBJ2-1, is EAGVTQSPTHLIKTRGQQATLRCSPISGHTSVYWYQQALGLGLQFLLWYDEGEERNRGNFPPRFSGRQFPNYSSELNVNALELEDSALYLCASSPPNEQFFGPGTRLTVL.

Here the CDR3 reads CASTSGGGGTDTQYF. For the CDR3, the DNA is TGTGCCAGCACCTCGGGTGGGGGGGGCACAGATACGCAGTATTTT. This chain connects TRBV6-1 to TRBJ2-3; TRBD2 agrees at 7 bases. Trimming at V came to 7 bases and at J to 1 base, leaving 8 bases not matched to a gene. Germline CDR1 is MNHNS and CDR2 is SASEGT. CDR3 length: 15 amino acids.

This clonotype was recorded many times. The chain is built from TRBV9 and TRBJ2-1; D is uncertain. The CDR3 spans 16 residues. Germline CDR1 is SGDLS and CDR2 is YYNGEE. Trimming cost V 0 bases and J 6 bases, with 16 bases left between them. The CDR3 spells CASSVVPSEMINEQFF. CDR3 DNA sequence: TGTGCCAGCAGCGTAGTACCCAGCGAGATGATCAATGAGCAGTTCTTC.

This chain connects TRBV4-3 to TRBJ2-5; D is perhaps TRBD2 (5 bases). The V and J ends lost 3 bases and 3 bases respectively, with 8 bases between them. Germline V gives CDR1 LGHNA, CDR2 YSLEER. The CDR3 has 13 amino acids. The CDR3 region has the DNA TGCGCCAGCAGCCACGGGCGGGAAGAGACCCAGTACTTC. This translates into CASSHGREETQYF.

This clonotype was observed many times. The CDR3 nucleotides are TGTGCCAGCAGTTCTGCGGTCACGAACACCGGGGAGCTGTTTTTT. The encoded protein is CASSSAVTNTGELFF. The chain carries TRBV6-5 and TRBJ2-2; D is uncertain. The CDR3 sequence is 15 residues long. Germline CDR1 is MNHEY and CDR2 is SVGAGI. The V gene lost 4 bases and the J gene lost 0 bases, with 9 bases spanning the gap.

This clonotype has just a few counts. The chain has TRBV9 and TRBJ1-6; tentatively, D is TRBD1 (6 bases). Trimming shortened V by 3 bases and J by 7 bases, and 20 bases separated the two germline ends. Germline V lookup: CDR1 SGDLS, CDR2 YYNGEE. CDR3 length: 17 amino acids. In DNA form, the CDR3 reads TGTGCCAGCAGCGCTGGGGGGACACCCCGGGCGAATTCACCCCTCCACTTT. Translation gives CASSAGGTPRANSPLHF. The full variable domain, completed using reference TRBV9 and TRBJ1-6, is DSGVTQTPKHLITATGQRVTLRCSPRSGDLSVYWYQQSLDQGLQFLIQYYNGEERAKGNILERFSAQQFPDLHSELNLSSLELGDSALYFCASSAGGTPRANSPLHFGNGTRLTVT.

This clonotype has a count of ten or more. This chain uses TRBV27 with TRBJ1-1; D might be TRBD1 (6 bases). V was trimmed by 8 bases and J by 4 bases, leaving 14 bases between them. The germline V gene encodes CDR1 MNHEY and CDR2 SMNVEV (reference sequence). The CDR3 loop spans 13 amino acids. In DNA form, the CDR3 reads TGTGCCAGCTCTACAGGGCTTGCCACTGAAGCTTTCTTT. It is translated as CASSTGLATEAFF.

This clonotype has at least ten counts. V gene TRBV5-1 combines with J gene TRBJ1-1; TRBD1 agrees at 7 bases. CDR1 is SGHRS, CDR2 YFSETQ, per germline. This CDR3 is 13 amino acids long. V trimming: 4 bases; J trimming: 8 bases; junction bases outside the gene matches: 8. The DNA for the CDR3 is TGCGCCAGCAGCCCAAGGGACAGTGGGGAAGCTTTCTTT. This codes for CASSPRDSGEAFF.

The chain links TRBV29-1 to TRBJ2-2; D is possibly TRBD1 (6 bases). Trimming stripped 6 bases from V and 3 bases from J, with 11 bases between. The CDR3 totals 13 residues. CDR1 SQVTM and CDR2 ANQGSEA come from the germline V gene. The CDR3 DNA follows: TGCAGCGTAAGGGACATAGACACCGGGGAGCTGTTTTTT. Its protein is CSVRDIDTGELFF.

This clonotype was observed a handful of times. This rearrangement joins TRBV18 to TRBJ2-1, with TRBD1 identical over 8 bases. The CDR3 runs to 14 residues. Germline V gene data show CDR1 as KGHSH and CDR2 as LQKENI. The junction had 7 bases not matched to a gene; V was cut back by 3 bases and J by 9 bases. DNA for the CDR3: TGTGCCAGCTCACCCACCCAGGGGGCCGGTGAGCAGTTCTTC. Translating gives CASSPTQGAGEQFF.

V gene TRBV5-1 combines with J gene TRBJ1-1; the D gene is possibly TRBD1 (5 bases). Trimming took 2 bases from V and 3 from J, leaving 11 bases between them. CDR3 length: 14 amino acids. Germline loops: CDR1 SGHRS, CDR2 YFSETQ. The CDR3 loop reads CASSLLTGDTEAFF. The CDR3 bases are TGCGCCAGCAGCTTACTTACGGGGGACACTGAAGCTTTCTTT.

This clonotype was seen only a few times. This chain joins TRBV11-2 and TRBJ2-1; possible D gene TRBD2, 6 bases. Trimming stripped 5 bases from V and 7 bases from J, with 21 bases between. The CDR3 is made up of 16 amino acids. Germline V gene lookup returns CDR1 SGHAT and CDR2 FQNNGV. The DNA of the CDR3 is TGTGCCAGCAGCCCCAGACCCGGGGGATTAGGGAATGAGCAGTTCTTC. It is translated as CASSPRPGGLGNEQFF.

This clonotype has at least ten counts. The gene calls are TRBV6-1 and TRBJ1-1; D ambiguous. Trimming removed 1 base at V and 7 bases at J, with 7 bases between. CDR3 length: 12 residues. Germline V gives CDR1 MNHNS, CDR2 SASEGT. The DNA of the CDR3 is TGTGCCAGCAGTGAAGTCGCCAATGAAGCTTTCTTT. It is translated as CASSEVANEAFF.

This clonotype appeared many times. The chain has TRBV12-3 or TRBV12-4 and TRBJ1-1, with TRBD1 identical over 7 bases. The V gene end was trimmed by 1 base and the J gene end by 1 base; junction bases not matched to a gene: 9. This CDR3 is 17 amino acids long. CDR3 nucleotides: TGTGCCAGCAGTTTAGTTTTAGGGGGCAATGGGAACACTGAAGCTTTCTTT. It is translated as CASSLVLGGNGNTEAFF.

This clonotype was counted ten times or more. The rearrangement joins TRBV12-3 or TRBV12-4 to TRBJ2-2, with 7 nucleotides matching TRBD2. V dropped 6 bases and J dropped 3; count of bases not matched to a gene: 7. This CDR3 is 15 amino acids long. Here the CDR3 DNA reads TGTGCCAGCAGCCCGACTAGCTACCACACCGGGGAGCTGTTTTTT. This gives the protein CASSPTSYHTGELFF.

This clonotype was counted ten times or more. The J gene is TRBJ2-7, the V gene TRBV7-9; 13 nucleotides line up with TRBD2. The CDR3 loop spans 15 amino acids. Germline trimming cut 4 bases from V and 4 bases from J; bases unmatched to any gene: 4. Germline V CDR1 and CDR2: SEHNR, FQNEAQ (reference sequence). CDR3 region: CASSSGLAGPYEQYF. The CDR3 coding sequence is TGTGCCAGCAGCTCGGGACTAGCGGGACCATACGAGCAGTACTTC.

This clonotype was counted ten times or more. This chain uses TRBV24-1 with TRBJ2-2; TRBD1 matches 7 bases. The CDR3 is made up of 17 amino acids. J gave up 1 base and V 0 bases, and 4 bases lay outside the gene matches. The germline V gene encodes CDR1 KGHDR and CDR2 SFDVKD. The CDR3 nucleotides are TGTGCCACCAGTGATTTGCCGGGACAGAGGAACACCGGGGAGCTGTTTTTT. Protein sequence: CATSDLPGQRNTGELFF.

This clonotype was seen many times. The chain employs TRBV7-2 and TRBJ1-6; 8 positions agree with TRBD1. The CDR3 extends over 15 amino acids. The germline CDR1 and CDR2 sequences are SGHTA and FQGNSA. The junction had 5 bases not matched to a gene; V was cut back by 3 bases and J by 7 bases. The CDR3 DNA sequence: TGTGCCAGCAGCTTTCCGACAGGGGCGAATTCACCCCTCCACTTT. Amino acids: CASSFPTGANSPLHF.

This clonotype was picked up many times. The chain uses TRBV12-3 or TRBV12-4 and TRBJ2-3; either TRBD1 or TRBD2 may supply D (5 bases each). The CDR3 length is 15 residues. V was clipped by 0 bases and J by 6 bases, with 13 bases between them. CDR3 DNA: TGTGCCAGCAGTTTAGCGGGACCGGTTTACGATACGCAGTATTTT. Protein product: CASSLAGPVYDTQYF.

This clonotype came up a few times. This chain links TRBV7-3 with TRBJ2-1, with 8 bases matching TRBD2. This CDR3 has 15 residues. Germline CDR1 SGHTA, CDR2 FQGTGA. The ends lost 2 bases at V and 7 bases at J; junction bases unmatched: 7. CDR3 amino acids: CASSLGGGFGNEQFF. In DNA, the CDR3 is TGTGCCAGCAGCTTAGGCGGGGGGTTTGGGAATGAGCAGTTCTTC.

This clonotype was seen at least ten times. The V and J genes are TRBV12-3 or TRBV12-4 and TRBJ2-1, with TRBD2 as a possible D gene (7 bases). The CDR3 runs 13 residues. Trimming shortened V by 3 bases and J by 9 bases, and 12 bases separated the two germline ends. The CDR3 DNA reads TGTGCCAGCAGTTTGGGGGGGGCAGGTGAGCAGTTCTTC. Its protein is CASSLGGAGEQFF.